A single T cell receptor beta chain is shown here with its context. Its specificity is not known. V lost 4 bases, J lost 5 bases, and 9 bases lay in between. In germline, CDR1 is SGHTA, CDR2 FQGTGA. The CDR3 length is 13 residues. This entry comes from a study of T-cell reconstitution after alpha-beta-depleted transplantation in children. Notes on the study in general: Some patients' high day-60 TCRbeta diversity was attributed to recipient cells surviving conditioning.

A library of TCRbeta sequences, prepared with unique molecular identifiers, was generated. Each CDR3 protein gets one entry after TCRdb re-called the PCR reads with MiXCR. The sample lists 700,000 to 950,000 distinct CDR3 sequences, approximately 15% occurring once. V usage is TRBV7-3 and J usage is TRBJ2-1; D call uncertain. The source is a male patient aged 10 to 17 who had a stem cell transplant for acute lymphoblastic leukemia, so the T cells may come from the graft donor. The source material was PBMCs, mostly from graft donor cells, sampled 360 days after TCRalphabeta/CD19-depleted stem cell transplant. DNA for the CDR3: TGTGCCAGCAGCTCGAGGATAAACAATGAGCAGTTCTTC. It yields the protein CASSSRINNEQFF.